The T cell receptor (beta chain) under discussion was sequenced for a study of T cell repertoires in cytomegalovirus infection. Study-wide background: Recently described HLA-C-restricted plus well-studied HLA-B-restricted CMV epitopes were used. An indication of both CMV infection and matching HLA type came from public TCR beta signatures.

This clonotype has a single count. Its specificity is not known. Germline V gives CDR1 SGDLS, CDR2 YYNGEE. The CDR3 contains 15 residues. V lost 1 base and J 3 bases, leaving 11 bases between the germline ends. TCRdb passed the reads through MiXCR, listing each CDR3 protein once. This repertoire shows roughly 800,000 distinct CDR3 sequences, 29% found once; its top ten account for under 15%. Findings of the study overall: HLA-C-restricted CMV-specific TCR beta clonotypes were dominant in the ex vivo response.

The source material was cultured CD8+ T cells from PBMCs, sampled from culture after CMV antigen stimulation. The receptor comes from a human donor in good health (CMV status not recorded). Some clones in this sample may be carry-over from other donors' samples. The rearrangement uses TRBV9 and TRBJ2-1; weak D call: TRBD2 (6 bases). CDR3 DNA: TGTGCCAGCAGCGTAAACGGGGGTGACTACAATGAGCAGTTCTTC. It is translated as CASSVNGGDYNEQFF.